The 2 T cell receptor beta chains below come from one sample, sequenced in a study of TIL therapy for anti-PD-1-resistant metastatic lung cancer. The immunoSEQ assay was v3. Assay: immunoSEQ multiplex PCR; the TCRdb copy retains only in-frame clones and omits some. The sample lists approximately 30,000 clones; 74% were seen once. Time point given: pre-treatment sample, taken before nivolumab and TIL therapy. The material was blood, obtained at baseline. These receptors all stem from a woman aged 25-85 years with non-small cell lung cancer.

V and J are TRBV2 and TRBJ1-2, with D tentatively TRBD1 (5 bases). Trimming cost V 4 bases and J 8 bases, with 17 bases left between them. From germline, CDR1 is SNHLY and CDR2 FYNNEI. The length of the CDR3 is 14 residues. The CDR3 nucleotides read TGTGCCAGCAGTGTAGTTTCGCGGGGGGACGGCTACACCTTC. It translates to CASSVVSRGDGYTF.

This rearrangement joins TRBV11-1 to TRBJ2-7; D is possibly TRBD1 (6 bases). Trimming left V 5 bases short and J 4 bases short, with 12 bases between. CDR1 is SGHAT, CDR2 FQDESV, per germline (reference sequence). The CDR3 loop spans 13 amino acids. The CDR3 reads CASSPRTAYEQYF. The CDR3 DNA reads as TGTGCCAGCAGCCCAAGGACAGCGTACGAGCAGTACTTC. Variable domain in full (rest from reference TRBV11-1 and TRBJ2-7): EAEVAQSPRYKITEKSQAVAFWCDPISGHATLYWYRQILGQGPELLVQFQDESVVDDSQLPKDRFSAERLKGVDSTLKIQPAELGDSAMYLCASSPRTAYEQYFGPGTRLTVT.